Listed below are T cell receptor beta chains from one sample, sequenced in a study of blood T cell repertoires in COVID-19. Only in-frame clones appear in the TCRdb table, and some are missing; sequencing was by immunoSEQ multiplex PCR. The repertoire holds around 94,000 clones, 91% seen once, with less than 5.5% in the top ten. Material for sequencing was peripheral blood. Source of these receptors: a young man with acute or convalescent COVID-19. Each CDR3 is given with its conserved first and last residue. The D gene is left open where the match is weak. Expanded clones are given a class, and other clones once, few, many or no size at all.

d_call j_call v_call clone_size cdr3_nt cdr3_aa
NA TRBJ2-7 TRBV5-1 once TGCGCCAGCAGCTCCGGGGATGTCTACGAGCAGTACTTC CASSSGDVYEQYF
TRBD1 TRBJ1-5 TRBV7-9 NA TGTGCCAGCAGCCCAGTGACAGGGGCTCAGCCCCAGCATTTT CASSPVTGAQPQHF
NA TRBJ1-2 TRBV14 NA TGTGCCAGCAGCTCCCGACGGACGGGATCGGGAGGCTACACCTTC CASSSRRTGSGGYTF
TRBD1 TRBJ2-2 TRBV6-4 NA TGTGCCAGCAGCTGGACAGGGTCGGGTACCGGGGAGCTGTTTTTT CASSWTGSGTGELFF
TRBD1 TRBJ1-2 TRBV5-1 NA TGCGCCAGCAGCTTGGCCGGGCAGGGGGCCGGTGGCTACACCTTC CASSLAGQGAGGYTF
TRBD1 TRBJ2-3 TRBV5-4 NA TGTGCCAGCAGCTCGGCTTGGACAGGCAGCACAGATACGCAGTATTTT CASSSAWTGSTDTQYF
NA TRBJ1-5 TRBV23-1 NA TGCGCCAGCAGCCCGGGCGGGACGGTTAAACCCCAGCATTTT CASSPGGTVKPQHF
TRBD1 TRBJ1-4 TRBV7-8 NA TGTGCCAGCAGCAAGACAGGGGGCTTGACTAATGAAAAACTGTTTTTT CASSKTGGLTNEKLFF
NA TRBJ1-2 TRBV7-8 NA TGTGCCAGCAGCTTAATGGCAGGGCGCAATGGCTACACCTTC CASSLMAGRNGYTF
NA TRBJ2-5 TRBV6-1 NA TGTGCCAGCAGTGACAGCCAAGAGACCCAGTACTTC CASSDSQETQYF
TRBD2 TRBJ2-6 TRBV19 NA TGTGCCAGTAGTATAAGTGGCGGGAGGGCCCCCGGGGCCAACGTCCTGACTTTC CASSISGGRAPGANVLTF
NA TRBJ1-4 TRBV5-1 NA TGCGCCAGCAGCCCATGGACAGATAATGAAAAACTGTTTTTT CASSPWTDNEKLFF
NA TRBJ1-4 TRBV2 NA TGTGCCAGTCTGAGACAGCCCTTACACTCTGCAACTAATGAAAAACTGTTTTTT CASLRQPLHSATNEKLFF
TRBD2 TRBJ2-3 TRBV5-1 NA TGCGCCAGGCCCACTAGCGGGGGGCTTCACCGCACAGATACGCAGTATTTT CARPTSGGLHRTDTQYF
NA TRBJ1-3 TRBV14 once TGTGCCAGCAGCCAAGATCTCAGCTCTGGAAACACCATATATTTT CASSQDLSSGNTIYF
NA TRBJ1-4 TRBV24-1 NA TGTGCCACCAGTGATCCGGGGGAGGAAAAACTGTTTTTT CATSDPGEEKLFF
TRBD1 TRBJ1-1 TRBV6-6 NA TGTGCCAGCAGCACACCTGAGGACAGGGGACACACTGAAGCTTTCTTT CASSTPEDRGHTEAFF
TRBD1 TRBJ1-1 TRBV7-9 NA TGTGCCAGCAGCTTGACAGGGGGAAGGACTGAAGCTTTCTTT CASSLTGGRTEAFF
TRBD1 TRBJ2-5 TRBV23-1 NA TGCGCCAGCAGTCCTCCTCGGGACAGACTGGGGACCCAGTACTTC CASSPPRDRLGTQYF
NA TRBJ2-7 TRBV6-2/TRBV6-3 NA TGTGCCAGCAGTTACTTCGACGAGCAGTACTTC CASSYFDEQYF
NA TRBJ1-1 TRBV19 NA TGTGCCAGTAGCCCCTACCGGGGAACCACTGAAGCTTTCTTT CASSPYRGTTEAFF
NA TRBJ2-7 TRBV21-1 NA TGTGCCAGCAGCAACCGGGGACAGGGCCTCTACGAGCAGTACTTC CASSNRGQGLYEQYF
TRBD1 TRBJ1-5 TRBV19 NA TGTGCCAGTAGTAAGGCCCCTTACAGGGGTCAAGGCAATCAGCCCCAGCATTTT CASSKAPYRGQGNQPQHF
NA TRBJ2-7 TRBV6-5 NA TGTGCCAGCACACCGGGACTTTCATACGAGCAGTACTTC CASTPGLSYEQYF
TRBD1 TRBJ2-7 TRBV4-1 NA TGCGCCAGCAGCCGACGACAGGGGCCCCATTCCTACGAGCAGTACTTC CASSRRQGPHSYEQYF
NA TRBJ2-1 TRBV3-1/TRBV3-2 NA TGTGCCAGCAGCCAATCAGGGGAGGGGGGGCCGTTCTTC CASSQSGEGGPFF
NA TRBJ2-3 TRBV21-1 NA TGTGCCAGCAGCGCCCAGGACTCGAGAGACACAGATACGCAGTATTTT CASSAQDSRDTDTQYF
NA TRBJ2-3 TRBV4-1 NA TGCGCCAGCAGCCAAGTGCACGGTACAGCAGATACGCAGTATTTT CASSQVHGTADTQYF
NA TRBJ1-5 TRBV18 NA TGTGCCAGCTCACCACCGTTGCAGGGAGGTCAGCCCCAGCATTTT CASSPPLQGGQPQHF
TRBD2 TRBJ2-5 TRBV20-1 NA TGCAGTGCTAGTGCTATAGCGGGCATAGGCCAAGAGACCCAGTACTTC CSASAIAGIGQETQYF
TRBD1 TRBJ1-2 TRBV18 NA TGTGCCAGCACACCCCAGGGACAGATTGATGGCTACACCTTC CASTPQGQIDGYTF
NA TRBJ1-5 TRBV6-5 few TGTGCCAGCAGTTTTAATTATCAGCCCCAGCATTTT CASSFNYQPQHF
TRBD1 TRBJ1-6 TRBV5-1 NA TGCGCCAGCAGCTTGGGGACAGGGAATTCACCCCTCCACTTT CASSLGTGNSPLHF
TRBD1 TRBJ1-2 TRBV27 NA TGTGCCAGCAGTCCGGGACAGGGGGTCTATGGCTACACCTTC CASSPGQGVYGYTF
TRBD1 TRBJ1-1 TRBV27 NA TGTGCCAGCGTCCAAGGAGGACAGGGGAACACTGAAGCTTTCTTT CASVQGGQGNTEAFF
NA TRBJ2-5 TRBV5-1 NA TGCGCCAGCAGCTTGGGTGGGGGCGAGACCCAGTACTTC CASSLGGGETQYF
TRBD1 TRBJ1-1 TRBV7-6 NA TGTGCCAGCAGCTATCGACAGGGAGAGGAAACTGAAGCTTTCTTT CASSYRQGEETEAFF
TRBD1 TRBJ2-5 TRBV7-7 NA TGTGCCAGCAGCTTAAGACAGGGCCAAGAGACCCAGTACTTC CASSLRQGQETQYF
NA TRBJ2-3 TRBV6-5 NA TGTGCCAGCAGTTTGGCTGGAGCAGATACGCAGTATTTT CASSLAGADTQYF
TRBD1 TRBJ1-5 TRBV24-1 NA TGTGCCACCCTCGGACAGGGAGGGGATCAGCCCCAGCATTTT CATLGQGGDQPQHF
TRBD1 TRBJ1-5 TRBV5-1 NA TGCGCCAGCAGACCAAACCACCAGGACAGGGAATTTGAAGGTAGCAATCAGCCCCAGCATTTT CASRPNHQDREFEGSNQPQHF
TRBD1 TRBJ1-2 TRBV10-3 NA TGTGCCATCAGTATACAGGGGGACTATGGCTACACCTTC CAISIQGDYGYTF
NA TRBJ1-1 TRBV25-1 NA TGTGCCAGCAGTGAATCGTTACGAGAGGAAGCTTTCTTT CASSESLREEAFF